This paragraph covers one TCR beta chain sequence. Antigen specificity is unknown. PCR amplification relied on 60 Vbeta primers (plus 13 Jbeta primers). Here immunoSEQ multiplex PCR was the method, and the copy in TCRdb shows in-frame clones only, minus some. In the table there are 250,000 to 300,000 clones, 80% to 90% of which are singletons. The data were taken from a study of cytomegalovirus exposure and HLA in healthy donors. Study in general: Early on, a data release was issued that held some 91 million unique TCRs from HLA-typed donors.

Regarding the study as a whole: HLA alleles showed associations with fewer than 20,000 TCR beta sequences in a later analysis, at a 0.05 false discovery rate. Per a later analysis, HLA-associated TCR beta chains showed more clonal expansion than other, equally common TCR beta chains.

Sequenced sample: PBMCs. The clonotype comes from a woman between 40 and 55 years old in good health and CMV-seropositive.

The CDR3 sequence is CASSEKGQGGTGELFF. For the CDR3, the DNA is TGTGCCAGCAGTGAAAAAGGCCAGGGAGGCACCGGGGAGCTGTTTTTT. The V and J genes are TRBV25-1 and TRBJ2-2; possibly TRBD2 for D (6 bases). The ends were cut back, 2 bases at V and 4 bases at J, with 14 bases in the middle. This CDR3 has 16 amino acids. Germline V CDR1 and CDR2: MGHDK, SYGVNS.